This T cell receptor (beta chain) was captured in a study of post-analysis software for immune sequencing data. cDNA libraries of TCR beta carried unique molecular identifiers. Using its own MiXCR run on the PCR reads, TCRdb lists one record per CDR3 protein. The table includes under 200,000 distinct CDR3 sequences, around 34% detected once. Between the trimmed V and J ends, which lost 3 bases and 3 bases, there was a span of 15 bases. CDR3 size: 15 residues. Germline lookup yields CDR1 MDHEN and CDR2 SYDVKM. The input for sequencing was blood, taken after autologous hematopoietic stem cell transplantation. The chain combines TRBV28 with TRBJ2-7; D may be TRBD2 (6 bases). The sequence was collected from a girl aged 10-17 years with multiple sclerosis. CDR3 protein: CASSFSGLGVYEQYF. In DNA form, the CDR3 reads TGTGCCAGCAGTTTCAGCGGGTTGGGAGTCTACGAGCAGTACTTC.